These T cell receptor beta chains were read from a single sample in a study of blood T cell repertoires in COVID-19. The assay was immunoSEQ multiplex PCR, and TCRdb's table has in-frame clones only and misses some. The sample holds fewer than 700,000 clones, 85% to 90% seen once. Sequencing was done on a sample of peripheral blood. Source of these receptors: a woman between 45 and 60 years old with COVID-19, enrolled during active disease. CDR3s include the opening cysteine and the closing phenylalanine or tryptophan. D genes are given only for firm matches.

D gene	J gene	V gene	CDR3 protein
NA	TRBJ2-3	TRBV5-1	CASSLEVGRKQYF
TRBD1	TRBJ1-1	TRBV6-5	CASRARQGISEAFF
NA	TRBJ2-1	TRBV18	CASSPRQKHNEQFF
NA	TRBJ2-1	TRBV6-1	CASSEGAVSSYNEQFF
TRBD1	TRBJ2-7	TRBV6-4	CASRGPGTGVVEQYF
NA	TRBJ1-4	TRBV6-5	CASSSGDWGPEKLFF
TRBD1	TRBJ1-4	TRBV24-1	CATSEGRGRREKLFF
TRBD2	TRBJ2-5	TRBV29-1	CSVGGGTQYF
TRBD1	TRBJ1-4	TRBV7-9	CASSLVGQGAEKLFF
TRBD1	TRBJ1-1	TRBV5-1	CASSLQGTGEAFF
NA	TRBJ2-2	TRBV13	CASSLGTGNTGELFF
TRBD1	TRBJ1-4	TRBV6-5	CASIRDRDNEKLFF
TRBD1	TRBJ1-1	TRBV19	CASSTQGATEAFF
TRBD1	TRBJ2-4	TRBV11-2	CASSLGTGENIQYF
NA	TRBJ1-1	TRBV9	CASSVLQGSEAFF
NA	TRBJ2-5	TRBV30	CAWTGREGAEGETQYF
TRBD1	TRBJ2-7	TRBV6-5	CASSFSGTGNPYEQYF
TRBD1	TRBJ1-2	TRBV29-1	CSVSGTGNGYTF
TRBD2	TRBJ2-1	TRBV4-2	CASSEGGLAGHNEQFF
NA	TRBJ1-3	TRBV9	CASSQIQGGNTIYF
NA	TRBJ1-3	TRBV19	CASSPMGSSGNTIYF
TRBD1	TRBJ1-2	TRBV5-4	CASSPKTGAGANYGYTF
TRBD2	TRBJ2-5	TRBV4-2	CASSQDQRSGAQETQYF
TRBD1	TRBJ2-7	TRBV7-8	CASSLAPQTGAEGYEQYF
NA	TRBJ2-5	TRBV5-1	CASSTGHYGETQYF
NA	TRBJ1-6	TRBV6-4	CASSEGQGSPLHF
NA	TRBJ2-1	TRBV28	CASRQGGGTYNEQFF
TRBD1	TRBJ1-1	TRBV13	CASSFQQGAYEAFF
NA	TRBJ1-2	TRBV2	CASNPDLGQGAYGYTF
TRBD2	TRBJ2-7	TRBV5-4	CASSLAPSGGANEQYF
NA	TRBJ1-4	TRBV5-5	CASSLVLQGRLIYEKLFF
TRBD1	TRBJ1-6	TRBV9	CASRGTGYNSPLHF
TRBD1	TRBJ1-1	TRBV5-1	CASSRFPGQMNTEAFF
NA	TRBJ2-3	TRBV18	CASSLGTDTQYF
TRBD2	TRBJ2-5	TRBV5-4	CASSPQGTSGAETQYF
NA	TRBJ1-1	TRBV7-2	CASSYLTAYRGNTEAFF